Sequencing of this TCR beta chain was carried out in a study of blood T cell repertoires in COVID-19. Study information: T cells, B-cell-depleted T cells, or PBMCs provided the cDNA or gDNA that served as material.

In this sample, this clone turned up once. Profiled with immunoSEQ multiplex PCR; TCRdb holds only in-frame clones, not every one. The sample yields fewer than 350,000 clones, about 89% seen once. V gave up 4 bases and J gave up 0 bases, with 14 bases separating them. The CDR3 runs 16 residues. Germline V gene data show CDR1 as LGHDT and CDR2 as YNNKEL (reference sequence). This chain connects TRBV3-1 (or the pseudogene TRBV3-2) to TRBJ2-3; possibly TRBD1 for D (5 bases). This sequence was found in a man aged 35-49 years with acute or convalescent COVID-19. Material for sequencing was peripheral blood. CDR3 protein: CASSPYYGASTDTQYF. In nucleotides, the CDR3 is TGTGCCAGCAGCCCCTATTATGGGGCTAGCACAGATACGCAGTATTTT.